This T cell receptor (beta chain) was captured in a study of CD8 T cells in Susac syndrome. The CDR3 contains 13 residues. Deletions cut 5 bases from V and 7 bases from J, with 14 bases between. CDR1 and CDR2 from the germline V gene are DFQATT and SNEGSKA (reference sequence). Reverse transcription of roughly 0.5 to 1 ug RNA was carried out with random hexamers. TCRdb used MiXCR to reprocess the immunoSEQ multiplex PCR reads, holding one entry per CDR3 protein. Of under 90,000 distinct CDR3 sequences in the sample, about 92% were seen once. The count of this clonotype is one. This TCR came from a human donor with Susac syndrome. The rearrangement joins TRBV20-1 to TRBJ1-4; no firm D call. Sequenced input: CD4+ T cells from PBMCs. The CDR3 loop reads CSAGRVEAEKLFF. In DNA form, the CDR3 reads TGCAGTGCTGGACGAGTCGAGGCTGAAAAACTGTTTTTT.